This T cell receptor beta chain was sequenced in a study of blood T cell repertoires in COVID-19. Study-wide background: The origin of the acute and convalescent COVID-19 samples was the United States, Italy and Spain.

Methods used by the authors: Nucleated cell counts were estimated from reference gene primer amplification. Profiled with immunoSEQ multiplex PCR; TCRdb holds only in-frame clones, not every one. D and trimming come from the DNA, and the V and J calls and clone size come from that table. The data show fewer than 80,000 clones, roughly 89% seen once. The trim removed 0 bases at V and 2 bases at J, leaving 9 bases unmatched. Looked up from germline, CDR1 is KGHSH and CDR2 is LQKENI. The CDR3 runs 18 residues. This receptor was taken from a man in his fifties or sixties with acute or convalescent COVID-19. The sequenced material came from peripheral blood. The chain couples TRBV18 to TRBJ2-2; 7 bases line up with TRBD2. CDR3 residues: CASSPPGGPMGNTGELFF. The CDR3 region has the DNA TGTGCCAGCTCACCACCGGGAGGGCCGATGGGAAACACCGGGGAGCTGTTTTTT.